The clone carrying this TCR beta chain showed up just a few times. Antigen unknown. Germline V CDR1 and CDR2: SGHTS, YDEGEE. The CDR3 runs 16 residues. V shed 4 bases and J shed 1 base, with 15 bases lying between them. The data are from a study of CD8 T cells in ankylosing spondylitis. General study points: Significantly higher representation of disease-linked clones was reported for matched ankylosing spondylitis synovial fluid. Disease-associated clones were CD8+ and fairly uncommon in peripheral blood.

Generation of TCR beta libraries employed quantitative 5'-RACE incorporating molecular barcodes. TCRdb independently ran MiXCR on the 5' RACE reads; one entry per CDR3 protein. The sample includes around 120,000 distinct CDR3 sequences, approximately 10% of them seen just once. This receptor was identified in a male donor with ankylosing spondylitis or in good health (not recorded which). Source material: blood, either unsorted or a sorted T cell fraction (not recorded which). The chain couples TRBV5-8 to TRBJ1-5, with D maybe TRBD1 (5 bases). In nucleotides, the CDR3 is TGTGCCAGCAGCCAAAACCAGGGATTGAGCAATCAGCCCCAGCATTTT. It codes for CASSQNQGLSNQPQHF.